Following are 27 T cell receptor beta chains from one sample sequenced in a study of blood T cell repertoires in COVID-19. This table comes from immunoSEQ multiplex PCR, and its TCRdb copy is limited to in-frame clones, with some not included. The table has hundreds of thousands of clones, 90% seen once. Sequencing was performed on PBMCs or T cells enriched from blood (not recorded which). The receptors shown here come from a man in his sixties who had recovered from COVID-19.

The chain has TRBV7-2 and TRBJ1-5; maybe TRBD1 (6 bases). The germline V gene encodes CDR1 SGHTA and CDR2 FQGNSA. Trimming removed 1 base from V and 5 bases from J, with 9 bases in between. The CDR3 runs to 14 residues. DNA of the CDR3: TGTGCCAGCAGCTTAGATCAGGGGTATCAGCCCCAGCATTTT. Translation gives CASSLDQGYQPQHF.

The chain has TRBV3-1 (or the pseudogene TRBV3-2) and TRBJ2-7, with D possibly TRBD2 on 5 matching bases. The CDR3 runs to 13 residues. V lost 5 bases, J lost 5 bases, and 13 bases lay in between. Germline loops: CDR1 LGHDT, CDR2 YNNKEL (reference sequence). Here the CDR3 DNA reads TGTGCCAGCAGCAACGGGATATGGGACGAGCAGTACTTC. This codes for CASSNGIWDEQYF.

The gene calls are TRBV2 and TRBJ2-3; tentative D call: TRBD2 (6 bases). The V gene's germline CDR1 is SNHLY and CDR2 FYNNEI. V lost 7 bases and J 3 bases, leaving 14 bases between the germline ends. This CDR3 has 14 residues. CDR3 nucleotide sequence: TGTGCCAGCAACAAAGGACTAAATACAGATACGCAGTATTTT. It translates to CASNKGLNTDTQYF. Filled out from reference TRBV2 and TRBJ2-3, the complete variable domain reads EPEVTQTPSHQVTQMGQEVILRCVPISNHLYFYWYRQILGQKVEFLVSFYNNEISEKSEIFDDQFSVERPDGSNFTLKIRSTKLEDSAMYFCASNKGLNTDTQYFGPGTRLTVL.

V usage is TRBV27 and J usage is TRBJ2-7, with 9 positions matching TRBD1. This CDR3 has 13 residues. The J segment lost 6 bases and the V segment lost 4 bases, leaving 4 bases of the junction unmatched. Per the germline V gene, CDR1 is MNHEY and CDR2 is SMNVEV (reference sequence). The CDR3 reads CASSWDRAREQYF. In DNA form, the CDR3 reads TGTGCCAGCAGTTGGGACAGGGCACGCGAGCAGTACTTC.

The chain is built from TRBV11-1 and TRBJ1-1; weak D call: TRBD1 (5 bases). The CDR3 contains 15 residues. Trimming took 1 base from V and 3 from J, leaving 12 bases between them. Germline assignment: CDR1 SGHAT and CDR2 FQDESV (reference sequence). The chain's CDR3 is CASSLGGVADTEAFF. CDR3 DNA: TGTGCCAGCAGCTTAGGAGGGGTAGCGGACACTGAAGCTTTCTTT.

V usage is TRBV27 and J usage is TRBJ1-5, with no clear D. This CDR3 is built from 16 residues. Between the trimmed V and J ends, which lost 5 bases and 2 bases, there was a span of 16 bases. CDR1 is MNHEY, CDR2 SMNVEV, per germline (reference sequence). The CDR3 here is CASSPRTRGGNQPQHF. The CDR3 coding sequence is TGTGCCAGCAGTCCACGGACGCGGGGTGGCAATCAGCCCCAGCATTTT.

The chain employs TRBV27 and TRBJ2-7, with a tentative D call TRBD1 (6 bases). The CDR3 length is 15 residues. Trimming took off 6 bases at V and 0 bases at J, with 15 bases between the two ends. Germline V CDR1 and CDR2: MNHEY, SMNVEV (reference sequence). CDR3 sequence (DNA): TGTGCCAGCAGAATAAGAACAGGGAGCTCCTACGAGCAGTACTTC. Protein: CASRIRTGSSYEQYF.

V gene TRBV20-1 combines with J gene TRBJ1-5; D ambiguous. This CDR3 comprises 13 residues. The V end was cut by 3 bases, the J end by 3 bases, with 9 bases between. In germline, CDR1 is DFQATT, CDR2 SNEGSKA (reference sequence). In nucleotides, the CDR3 is TGCAGTGCTAGTGCGGGTCTCAATCAGCCCCAGCATTTT. Translated, it gives CSASAGLNQPQHF.

The chain has TRBV4-1 and TRBJ1-5, with TRBD1 matching over 10 bases. Unmatched junction bases numbered 6, after V lost 4 bases and J lost 6 bases. CDR3 size: 15 residues. The germline V gene has CDR1 MGHRA and CDR2 YSYEKL. The CDR3 protein is CASSLRTGGSQPQHF. CDR3 nucleotide sequence: TGCGCCAGCAGCCTAAGGACAGGGGGAAGTCAGCCCCAGCATTTT.

The chain links TRBV2 to TRBJ2-3, with TRBD1 as a possible D gene (5 bases). Trimming stripped 1 base from V and 3 bases from J, with 14 bases between. Germline-derived CDR1 and CDR2 are SNHLY and FYNNEI. This CDR3 is built from 16 residues. The CDR3 loop is CASSEVRVSGTDTQYF. CDR3 DNA: TGTGCCAGCAGTGAAGTTCGGGTCTCAGGGACAGATACGCAGTATTTT.

This rearrangement joins TRBV19 to TRBJ2-7; TRBD2 matches 8 bases. From germline, CDR1 is LNHDA and CDR2 SQIVND (reference sequence). The CDR3 is 15 residues long. After removal of 6 bases from V and 2 bases from J, the junction contained 9 bases not matched to a gene. The CDR3 DNA follows: TGTGCCAGTAGCGAAACTAGCGGAACCACCTACGAGCAGTACTTC. This translates into CASSETSGTTYEQYF.

The rearrangement links TRBV7-9 to TRBJ2-5; TRBD2 matches at 7 bases. CDR3 size: 14 residues. Germline loops: CDR1 SEHNR, CDR2 FQNEAQ (reference sequence). Trimming took 2 bases from V and 5 from J; bases not matched to a gene: 5. CDR3 sequence: CASSLPGGGETQYF. The CDR3 nucleotides are TGTGCCAGCAGCTTACCGGGCGGGGGTGAGACCCAGTACTTC. Using reference TRBV7-9 and TRBJ2-5 for the parts outside the CDR3, the full variable domain is DTGVSQNPRHKITKRGQNVTFRCDPISEHNRLYWYRQTLGQGPEFLTYFQNEAQLEKSRLLSDRFSAERPKGSFSTLEIQRTEQGDSAMYLCASSLPGGGETQYFGPGTRLLVL.

The V call is TRBV6-1, the J call TRBJ1-3; D gene uncertain. CDR3 size: 17 residues. Germline CDR1 is MNHNS and CDR2 is SASEGT. The V end lost 0 bases, the J end lost 2 bases, and 14 bases lay between the germline ends. As DNA, the CDR3 is TGTGCCAGCAGTGAAGCTCCGAAAGGGAGGCCTGGAAACACCATATATTTT. Translating it yields CASSEAPKGRPGNTIYF.

The chain couples TRBV5-4 to TRBJ2-1; 13 bases match TRBD2. There are 14 residues in the CDR3. Germline CDR1 is SGHNT and CDR2 is YYREEE (reference sequence). V was pared by 5 bases and J by 9 bases, with 5 bases of the junction left unmatched. CDR3 DNA sequence: TGTGCCAGCAGTAGGACTAGCGGGAGAGGTGAGCAGTTCTTC. Amino acids: CASSRTSGRGEQFF.

The J gene is TRBJ2-1, the V gene TRBV5-4, with D maybe TRBD1 (6 bases). The germline V gene has CDR1 SGHNT and CDR2 YYREEE (reference sequence). CDR3 size: 13 residues. V lost 5 bases, J lost 6 bases, and 12 bases lay in between. In DNA, the CDR3 is TGTGCCAGCAGTACCGGGACAAGCAATGAGCAGTTCTTC. Protein sequence: CASSTGTSNEQFF. The full variable domain, its missing parts supplied by reference TRBV5-4 and TRBJ2-1, is ETGVTQSPTHLIKTRGQQVTLRCSSQSGHNTVSWYQQALGQGPQFIFQYYREEENGRGNFPPRFSGLQFPNYSSELNVNALELDDSALYLCASSTGTSNEQFFGPGTRLTVL.

The genes are TRBV18 and TRBJ2-5; D not resolved. Germline assignment: CDR1 KGHSH and CDR2 LQKENI. V gave up 0 bases and J gave up 7 bases, with 12 bases separating them. The CDR3 is 14 amino acids. DNA for the CDR3: TGTGCCAGCTCACCACCAGGCACAACGGGGACCCAGTACTTC. This encodes CASSPPGTTGTQYF.

The chain combines TRBV7-8 with TRBJ1-4; D remains ambiguous. Per germline, CDR1 SGHVS and CDR2 FQNEAQ. V lost 5 bases and J 5 bases, leaving 12 bases between the germline ends. CDR3 length: 14 residues. In DNA form, the CDR3 reads TGTGCCAGCAGCGCCCTACAGCAAAATGAAAAACTGTTTTTT. Translating it yields CASSALQQNEKLFF.

This rearrangement joins TRBV4-1 to TRBJ2-1; a weak D match, TRBD1 (5 bases). The CDR3 is 14 amino acids. Germline V lookup: CDR1 MGHRA, CDR2 YSYEKL. The germline V and J ends were trimmed by 0 bases and 7 bases, with 10 bases remaining between them. CDR3 nucleotides: TGCGCCAGCAGCCAAGATATTGCAGGGAATGAGCAGTTCTTC. As protein: CASSQDIAGNEQFF.

This chain links TRBV6-5 with TRBJ2-1; possibly TRBD1 for D (6 bases). V was cut by 5 bases and J by 0 bases, with 11 bases left in between. CDR1 is MNHEY and CDR2 is SVGAGI in the germline V gene. There are 15 residues in the CDR3. CDR3 sequence reads: CASSLQGSSYNEQFF. The DNA for the CDR3 is TGTGCCAGCAGTCTTCAGGGGAGCTCCTACAATGAGCAGTTCTTC.

The chain combines TRBV9 with TRBJ2-4; possibly TRBD2 for D (6 bases). The CDR3 sequence is 15 residues long. V was cut by 0 bases and J by 7 bases, with 14 bases left in between. Germline V gene lookup returns CDR1 SGDLS and CDR2 YYNGEE. The CDR3 sequence: CASSVDGGLGNIQYF. DNA for the CDR3: TGTGCCAGCAGCGTAGACGGGGGTTTGGGGAACATTCAGTACTTC. Drawing the rest from reference TRBV9 and TRBJ2-4, the complete variable domain is DSGVTQTPKHLITATGQRVTLRCSPRSGDLSVYWYQQSLDQGLQFLIQYYNGEERAKGNILERFSAQQFPDLHSELNLSSLELGDSALYFCASSVDGGLGNIQYFGAGTRLSVL.

The chain carries TRBV19 and TRBJ2-1; 8 bases fit TRBD2. The V and J ends lost 9 bases and 8 bases, in that order; junction bases with no gene match: 18. Germline V gives CDR1 LNHDA, CDR2 SQIVND (reference sequence). This CDR3 has 16 residues. As DNA, the CDR3 is TGTGCCAGCACAACCCGGGGGGGAAGGGTTTTCGATGAGCAGTTCTTC. Encoded protein: CASTTRGGRVFDEQFF.

J is TRBJ2-1 and V is TRBV4-2; D might be TRBD2 (5 bases). The CDR3 spans 15 residues. Germline assignment: CDR1 LGHNA and CDR2 YNFKEQ. Trimming took 4 bases from V and 5 from J, leaving 15 bases between them. This CDR3 is CASSLQASGNNEQFF. The CDR3 coding sequence is TGTGCCAGCAGCCTCCAGGCAAGCGGCAACAATGAGCAGTTCTTC.

The chain employs TRBV5-1 and TRBJ1-1; D is perhaps TRBD1 (6 bases). The CDR3 loop spans 15 amino acids. The germline V gene has CDR1 SGHRS and CDR2 YFSETQ. The germline V and J ends were trimmed by 0 bases and 0 bases, with 9 bases remaining between them. The CDR3 bases are TGCGCCAGCAGCTTGGTGGGGACAATGAACACTGAAGCTTTCTTT. Translated: CASSLVGTMNTEAFF.

This clone has ten or more counts. The chain joins TRBV11-2 to TRBJ2-7; the match to TRBD1 covers 10 bases. With V trimmed by 5 bases and J by 2 bases, 9 bases remained unmatched. This CDR3 is built from 16 residues. The germline V gene encodes CDR1 SGHAT and CDR2 FQNNGV. The CDR3 loop is CASSLLRDRGPYEQYF. CDR3 sequence (DNA): TGTGCCAGCAGCCTCCTCCGGGACAGGGGACCCTACGAGCAGTACTTC. Filled out from reference TRBV11-2 and TRBJ2-7, the complete variable domain reads EAGVAQSPRYKIIEKRQSVAFWCNPISGHATLYWYQQILGQGPKLLIQFQNNGVVDDSQLPKDRFSAERLKGVDSTLKIQPAKLEDSAVYLCASSLLRDRGPYEQYFGPGTRLTVT.

The rearrangement joins TRBV7-9 to TRBJ1-4; no reliable D call. V was trimmed by 5 bases and J by 6 bases, leaving 10 bases between them. The CDR3 consists of 13 residues. Germline CDR1 reads SEHNR; CDR2 reads FQNEAQ (reference sequence). This chain's CDR3 is CASSRSGDEKLFF. CDR3 DNA sequence: TGTGCCAGCAGCCGGTCTGGAGATGAAAAACTGTTTTTT.

The chain is built from TRBV18 and TRBJ1-5; D is unresolved. V was trimmed by 1 base and J by 5 bases, leaving 18 bases between them. From germline, CDR1 is KGHSH and CDR2 LQKENI. The CDR3 loop spans 17 amino acids. The CDR3 loop reads CASSPLGGGSVYQPQHF. CDR3 sequence (DNA): TGTGCCAGCTCACCACTGGGAGGTGGAAGTGTGTATCAGCCCCAGCATTTT.

The chain uses TRBV6-1 and TRBJ1-1, with 10 bases matching TRBD1. CDR1 is MNHNS and CDR2 is SASEGT in the germline V gene. With 4 bases clipped from V and 1 base from J, the junction kept 6 bases outside the gene matches. The length of the CDR3 is 16 residues. The CDR3 is CASSGDRGPTNTEAFF. In nucleotides, the CDR3 is TGTGCCAGCAGTGGCGACAGGGGGCCGACGAACACTGAAGCTTTCTTT.